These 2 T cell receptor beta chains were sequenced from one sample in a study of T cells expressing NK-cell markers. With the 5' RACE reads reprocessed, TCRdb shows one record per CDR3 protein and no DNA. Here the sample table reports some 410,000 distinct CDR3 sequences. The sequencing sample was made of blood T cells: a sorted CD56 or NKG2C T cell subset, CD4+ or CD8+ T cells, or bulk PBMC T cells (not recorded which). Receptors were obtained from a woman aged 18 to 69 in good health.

CDR3 amino acids: CAISESLTTSGVGNEQFF. This chain uses TRBV10-3 with TRBJ2-1; checking the TCRdb D call of TRBD2 is not possible without DNA. The CDR3 has 18 residues. CDR1 is ENHRY, CDR2 SYGVKD, per germline.

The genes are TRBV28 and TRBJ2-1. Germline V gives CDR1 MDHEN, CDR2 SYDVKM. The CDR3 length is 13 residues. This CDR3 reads CASSFPPFNEQFF.